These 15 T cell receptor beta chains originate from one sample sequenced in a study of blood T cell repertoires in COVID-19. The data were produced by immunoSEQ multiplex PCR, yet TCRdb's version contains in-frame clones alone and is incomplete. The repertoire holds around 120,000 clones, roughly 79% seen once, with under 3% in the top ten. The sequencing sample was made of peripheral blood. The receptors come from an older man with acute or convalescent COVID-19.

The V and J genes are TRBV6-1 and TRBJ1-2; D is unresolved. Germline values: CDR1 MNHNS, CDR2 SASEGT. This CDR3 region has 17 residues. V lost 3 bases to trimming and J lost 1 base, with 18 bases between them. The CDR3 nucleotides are TGTGCCAGCAGTGATGTAACTCCTGTCCGCCTTAACTATGGCTACACCTTC. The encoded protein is CASSDVTPVRLNYGYTF.

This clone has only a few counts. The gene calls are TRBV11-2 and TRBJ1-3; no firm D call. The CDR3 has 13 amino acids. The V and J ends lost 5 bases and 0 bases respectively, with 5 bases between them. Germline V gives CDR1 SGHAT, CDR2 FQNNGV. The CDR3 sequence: CASSAVSGNTIYF. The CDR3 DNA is TGTGCCAGCAGCGCAGTCTCTGGAAACACCATATATTTT.

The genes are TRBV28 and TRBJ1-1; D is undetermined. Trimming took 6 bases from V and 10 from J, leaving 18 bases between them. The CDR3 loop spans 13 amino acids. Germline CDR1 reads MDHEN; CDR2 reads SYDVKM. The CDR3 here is CASSAIASIRAFF. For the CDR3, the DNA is TGTGCCAGCAGCGCGATCGCTTCGATTAGAGCTTTCTTT.

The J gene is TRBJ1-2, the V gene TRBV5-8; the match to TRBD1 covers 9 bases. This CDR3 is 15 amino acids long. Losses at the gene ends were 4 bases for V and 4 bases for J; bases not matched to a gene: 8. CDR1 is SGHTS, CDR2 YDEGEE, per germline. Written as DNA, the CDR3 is TGTGCCAGCAGCCTCGAGACAGGGGGAATCTATGGCTACACCTTC. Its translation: CASSLETGGIYGYTF. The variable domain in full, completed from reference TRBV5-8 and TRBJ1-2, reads EAGVTQSPTHLIKTRGQQATLRCSPISGHTSVYWYQQALGLGLQFLLWYDEGEERNRGNFPPRFSGRQFPNYSSELNVNALELEDSALYLCASSLETGGIYGYTFGSGTRLTVV.

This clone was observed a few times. The chain's CDR3 is CASSERQGGIYEQYF. The CDR3 DNA reads TGTGCCAGCAGTGAACGACAGGGTGGGATCTACGAGCAGTACTTC. The chain combines TRBV25-1 with TRBJ2-7, with TRBD1 matching 7 bases. Unmatched junction bases numbered 7, after V lost 2 bases and J lost 3 bases. In germline, CDR1 is MGHDK, CDR2 SYGVNS. The CDR3 length is 15 residues.

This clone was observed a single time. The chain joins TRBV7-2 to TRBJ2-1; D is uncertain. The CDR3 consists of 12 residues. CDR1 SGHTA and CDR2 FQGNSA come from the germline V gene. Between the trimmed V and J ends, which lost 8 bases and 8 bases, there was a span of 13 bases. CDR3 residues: CASRYPVDEQFF. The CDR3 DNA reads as TGTGCCAGCCGCTACCCCGTAGATGAGCAGTTCTTC.

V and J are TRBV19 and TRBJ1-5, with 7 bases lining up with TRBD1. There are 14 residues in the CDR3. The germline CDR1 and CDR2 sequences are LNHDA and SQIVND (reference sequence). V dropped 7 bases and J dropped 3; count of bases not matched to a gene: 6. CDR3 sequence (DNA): TGTGCCAGTAACCCGGGACAGTTCAATCAGCCCCAGCATTTT. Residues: CASNPGQFNQPQHF. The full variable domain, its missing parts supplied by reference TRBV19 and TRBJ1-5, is DGGITQSPKYLFRKEGQNVTLSCEQNLNHDAMYWYRQDPGQGLRLIYYSQIVNDFQKGDIAEGYSVSREKKESFPLTVTSAQKNPTAFYLCASNPGQFNQPQHFGDGTRLSIL.

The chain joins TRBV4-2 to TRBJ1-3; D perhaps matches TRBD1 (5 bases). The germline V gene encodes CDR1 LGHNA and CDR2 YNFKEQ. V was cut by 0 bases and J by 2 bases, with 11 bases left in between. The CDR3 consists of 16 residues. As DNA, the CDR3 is TGTGCCAGCAGCCAAGATTGGGGGGGAGCTGGAAACACCATATATTTT. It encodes CASSQDWGGAGNTIYF.

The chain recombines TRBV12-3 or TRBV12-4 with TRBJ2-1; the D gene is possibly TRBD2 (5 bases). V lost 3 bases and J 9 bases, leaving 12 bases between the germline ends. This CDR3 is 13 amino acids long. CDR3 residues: CASSLSLAAEQFF. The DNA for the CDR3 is TGTGCCAGCAGTTTGAGCCTAGCTGCTGAGCAGTTCTTC.

The DNA for the CDR3 is TGTGCCAGCAGCGCCACTAGCGGGACCCCCTTCGAGCAGTACTTC. Translation: CASSATSGTPFEQYF. The chain links TRBV6-4 to TRBJ2-7; TRBD2 matches at 10 bases. Germline loops: CDR1 MRHNA, CDR2 SNTAGT. V trimming: 6 bases; J trimming: 6 bases; junction bases outside the gene matches: 11. The CDR3 contains 15 residues.

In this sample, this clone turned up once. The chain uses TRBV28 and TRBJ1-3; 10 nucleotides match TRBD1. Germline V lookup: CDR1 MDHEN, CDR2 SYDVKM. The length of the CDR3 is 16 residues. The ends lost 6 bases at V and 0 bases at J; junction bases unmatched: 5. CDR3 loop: CASRAGTGVSGNTIYF. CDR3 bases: TGTGCCAGCAGGGCCGGGACAGGGGTCTCTGGAAACACCATATATTTT.

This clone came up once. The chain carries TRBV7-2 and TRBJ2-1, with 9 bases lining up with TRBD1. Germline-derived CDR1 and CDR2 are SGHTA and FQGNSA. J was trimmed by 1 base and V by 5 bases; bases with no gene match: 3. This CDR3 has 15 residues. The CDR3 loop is CASSPDRGSYNEQFF. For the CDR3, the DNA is TGTGCCAGCAGCCCAGACAGGGGGTCCTACAATGAGCAGTTCTTC.

CDR3 coding DNA: TGCGCCAGCAGCCTCAACGACAGGTCCGATCAGCCCCAGCATTTT. This codes for CASSLNDRSDQPQHF. The V gene is TRBV4-3, the J gene TRBJ1-5; D might be TRBD1 (6 bases). The germline V gene has CDR1 LGHNA and CDR2 YSLEER. Between the trimmed V and J ends, which lost 4 bases and 5 bases, there was a span of 15 bases. The CDR3 sequence is 15 residues long.

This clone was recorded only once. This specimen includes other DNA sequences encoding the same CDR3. The DNA for the CDR3 is TGCGCCAGCAGCTTAGACAGGGTCACTGAAGCTTTCTTT. This codes for CASSLDRVTEAFF. The chain recombines TRBV5-1 with TRBJ1-1; TRBD1 matches 7 bases. This CDR3 is built from 13 residues. V lost 2 bases and J lost 4; bases outside the gene matches: 2. Germline lookup yields CDR1 SGHRS and CDR2 YFSETQ.

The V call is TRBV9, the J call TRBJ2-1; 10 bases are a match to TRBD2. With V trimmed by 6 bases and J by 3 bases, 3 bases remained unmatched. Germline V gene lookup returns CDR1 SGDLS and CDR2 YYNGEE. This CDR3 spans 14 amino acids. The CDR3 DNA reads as TGTGCCAGCAAGTTAGCGGGGGGCTACAATGAGCAGTTCTTC. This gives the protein CASKLAGGYNEQFF.